This record covers a single T cell receptor (beta chain). Its antigen is still unknown. CD45RO-CCR7+CD27+CD95- defined naive CD8+ T cells. The data were taken from a study of CXCR3-negative and CXCR3-positive naive CD8 T cells. The study, taken as a whole, reports: Similarly elevated diversity marked both naive subsets, with memory CD8+ cells showing far lower diversity. Greater hydrophobicity was found in TRB CDR3s of CXCR3-positive naive cells than of CXCR3-negative naive cells. The majority of assays used fresh PBMCs, and CXCR3 expression partially decreased after cryopreservation.

TRB cDNA libraries were made by UMI-labeled 5' RACE. After re-calling the 5' RACE reads, TCRdb lists one entry per CDR3 protein, DNA absent. The sample data list 90,000 to 95,000 distinct CDR3 sequences. Sequencing used naive CXCR3- CD8+ T cells from blood. Subset given: CD45RO-CCR7+CD27+CD95- naive CD8+ T cells lacking CXCR3 (TNR3-). This receptor was taken from a human donor in good health. Some clones in this sample may be carry-over from other donors' samples.

The CDR3 region is CASSLPRAGVPDTQYF. The rearrangement uses TRBV12-3 or TRBV12-4 and TRBJ2-3; TCRdb's D gene call, TRBD2, goes unchecked for lack of DNA. CDR3 length: 16 amino acids.